Listed below are T cell receptor beta chains from one sample, sequenced in a study of blood T cell repertoires in COVID-19. Profiled with immunoSEQ multiplex PCR; TCRdb holds only in-frame clones, not every one. The profile shows some 37,000 clones, over 75% of them singletons. The sample taken for sequencing was peripheral blood. Every receptor here comes from a human donor in a cohort sampled during active COVID-19. Both conserved end residues are part of each CDR3. Fields, in order: clone size, D gene, J gene, V gene, CDR3 protein, CDR3 DNA. A D gene is named only where the DNA matches it firmly. A clone size is listed for some rows: how often the clone was seen (once, few, many), or a class if it is expanded.

size: NA; D: NA; J: TRBJ2-5; V: TRBV27; CDR3: CASSSWSARETQYF; DNA: TGTGCCAGCAGTTCGTGGTCAGCCAGGGAGACCCAGTACTTC
size: NA; D: TRBD1; J: TRBJ2-1; V: TRBV24-1; CDR3: CATSDPRQGSSYNEQFF; DNA: TGTGCCACCAGTGATCCTAGACAGGGTAGCTCCTACAATGAGCAGTTCTTC
size: NA; D: NA; J: TRBJ1-1; V: TRBV28; CDR3: CASIIGSINTEAFF; DNA: TGTGCCAGCATTATTGGCTCCATCAACACTGAAGCTTTCTTT
size: NA; D: NA; J: TRBJ1-4; V: TRBV2; CDR3: CASSEAHQGLEKLFF; DNA: TGTGCCAGCAGTGAAGCGCATCAGGGGCTGGAAAAACTGTTTTTT
size: once; D: NA; J: TRBJ1-5; V: TRBV7-9; CDR3: CASSLTANQPQHF; DNA: TGTGCCAGCAGCTTAACAGCAAATCAGCCCCAGCATTTT
size: NA; D: TRBD2; J: TRBJ2-5; V: TRBV9; CDR3: CASSSVAGETQYF; DNA: TGTGCCAGCAGCTCCGTAGCGGGAGAGACCCAGTACTTC
size: NA; D: TRBD1; J: TRBJ1-5; V: TRBV5-4; CDR3: CASSSGGRNQPQHF; DNA: TGTGCCAGCAGCTCAGGGGGGCGAAATCAGCCCCAGCATTTT
size: NA; D: TRBD2; J: TRBJ2-1; V: TRBV28; CDR3: CASSLYGAGGGEQFF; DNA: TGTGCCAGCAGTTTATATGGTGCGGGAGGTGGCGAGCAGTTCTTC
size: NA; D: TRBD2; J: TRBJ2-3; V: TRBV30; CDR3: CAWKFTSGGYTQYF; DNA: TGTGCCTGGAAGTTTACTAGCGGGGGGTATACGCAGTATTTT
size: NA; D: TRBD1; J: TRBJ2-5; V: TRBV25-1; CDR3: CASARGQGARGAQYF; DNA: TGTGCCAGCGCTCGGGGACAGGGGGCCCGAGGGGCCCAGTACTTC
size: NA; D: TRBD2; J: TRBJ2-3; V: TRBV9; CDR3: CASSSTSGKVGTQYF; DNA: TGTGCCAGCAGCTCGACTAGCGGGAAGGTCGGTACGCAGTATTTT
size: NA; D: NA; J: TRBJ2-6; V: TRBV19; CDR3: CASSRVNRQTNVLTF; DNA: TGTGCCAGTAGCCGTGTAAACCGCCAGACCAACGTCCTGACTTTC
size: NA; D: TRBD1; J: TRBJ2-2; V: TRBV6-2/TRBV6-3; CDR3: CASSVPDRANTGELFF; DNA: TGTGCCAGCAGCGTTCCAGACAGGGCGAACACCGGGGAGCTGTTTTTT